This T cell receptor beta chain was sequenced during a study of blood T cell repertoires in COVID-19. Across the whole study: COVID-19 samples, acute and convalescent, were from the United States, Italy and Spain.

Germline V gene sequence: CDR1 MDHEN, CDR2 SYDVKM. The CDR3 spans 13 residues. Trimming took 5 bases from V and 2 from J, leaving 10 bases between them. Sequencing was performed with immunoSEQ multiplex PCR; in TCRdb, only in-frame clones are kept and a portion is missing. The sample has roughly 60,000 clones, approximately 85% seen once; the top ten hold approximately 11%. The clonotype comes from a human donor in a cohort sampled during active COVID-19. The sample consisted of peripheral blood. This chain joins TRBV28 and TRBJ2-7; D is possibly TRBD1 (6 bases). In DNA, the CDR3 is TGTGCCAGCAGTGGGACACTTACCTACGAGCAGTACTTC. Its protein product is CASSGTLTYEQYF.